This T cell receptor beta chain was identified during a study of T-cell reconstitution after alpha-beta-depleted transplantation in children. CDR3 length: 16 residues. Germline-derived CDR1 and CDR2 are SGDLS and YYNGEE. Trimming cost V 1 base and J 5 bases; bases outside gene matches: 9. Unique molecular identifiers were incorporated into the prepared TCRbeta library. Via MiXCR, TCRdb re-called the PCR reads, giving one row per CDR3 protein. The top ten hold around 4% of the sample, which has around 600,000 distinct CDR3 sequences, about 11% seen once. The input for sequencing was PBMCs from the stem cell graft donor, taken from the stem cell graft. The V and J genes are TRBV9 and TRBJ2-3; 8 bases map to TRBD2. The source is a human donor who donated a stem cell graft to a child with acute myeloid leukemia. The CDR3 here is CASSVSSREERDTQYF. DNA of the CDR3: TGTGCCAGCAGCGTATCGTCGCGGGAGGAAAGAGATACGCAGTATTTT.